The rows below give T cell receptor beta chains drawn from one sample of a study of blood T cell repertoires in COVID-19. Assay used: immunoSEQ multiplex PCR; TCRdb lists only in-frame clones, some missing. The sample has some 170,000 clones, more than 85% seen once; the top ten hold just under 2%. Sequenced material: peripheral blood. All receptors derive from a woman in her sixties with COVID-19, enrolled during active disease. CDR3s include the opening cysteine and the closing phenylalanine or tryptophan. The D gene is left open where the match is weak.

V gene	CDR3 length	J gene	D gene	CDR3 protein
TRBV9	14	TRBJ1-1	NA	CASSNRVGGTEAFF
TRBV30	15	TRBJ2-3	TRBD1	CAWSVDRVGTDTQYF
TRBV5-6	12	TRBJ2-1	NA	CASSSLTNEQFF
TRBV2	13	TRBJ1-1	NA	CASSNEGNTEAFF
TRBV10-3	13	TRBJ1-1	TRBD1	CAISKTGGGKAFF
TRBV7-2	14	TRBJ1-1	NA	CASSLDGGNTEAFF
TRBV5-5	14	TRBJ2-7	TRBD2	CASSLSGGSYEQYF
TRBV7-9	14	TRBJ1-1	NA	CASSPSTATSEAFF
TRBV7-2	17	TRBJ1-2	NA	CASSETTGMVWVYGYTF
TRBV5-6	14	TRBJ1-6	TRBD1	CASSVGQGSSPLHF
TRBV9	15	TRBJ1-6	TRBD1	CASSEQGPHNSPLHF
TRBV2	14	TRBJ1-6	NA	CASSAGQDNSPLHF
TRBV5-1	18	TRBJ2-3	TRBD2	CASSYPTGLAGETDTQYF
TRBV7-9	15	TRBJ1-2	NA	CASSLAREPLYGYTF
TRBV12-5	16	TRBJ2-1	TRBD2	CASGLTRTSGGGEQFF
TRBV19	16	TRBJ1-1	TRBD1	CASSPRQGRGNTEAFF
TRBV5-1	15	TRBJ1-5	TRBD1	CASSLVGTANDPQHF
TRBV10-3	12	TRBJ2-1	NA	CAISVAGDEQFF
TRBV28	15	TRBJ1-4	TRBD1	CASSSDRGAGEKLFF
TRBV5-8	20	TRBJ2-5	TRBD1	CASSLDFGTNRDRDRKTQYF
TRBV5-1	12	TRBJ2-3	NA	CASSLAQDTQYF
TRBV11-2	12	TRBJ2-7	NA	CASSLTSREQYF
TRBV6-6	18	TRBJ2-1	TRBD1	CASSLLPGTDSSYNEQFF
TRBV7-2	14	TRBJ1-4	TRBD1	CASSGGRGREKLFF
TRBV7-2	14	TRBJ2-2	NA	CASSLKQGTGELFF
TRBV10-3	18	TRBJ2-2	TRBD2	CAIRGERGGFGDTGELFF
TRBV18	15	TRBJ1-2	TRBD1	CASSPPGKGARGYTF
TRBV6-2/TRBV6-3	13	TRBJ1-5	NA	CASSYAGGQPQHF
TRBV27	17	TRBJ1-2	TRBD1	CASSLGQGAPSNYGYTF
TRBV30	16	TRBJ2-3	TRBD2	CAWTIGASGRTDTQYF
TRBV2	17	TRBJ1-5	NA	CASSVRQGGFSNQPQHF
TRBV14	14	TRBJ1-2	NA	CASSQVSVNYGYTF
TRBV9	15	TRBJ1-5	NA	CASSVRADANQPQHF
TRBV12-5	15	TRBJ2-2	NA	CASGPGDPNTGELFF
TRBV6-5	13	TRBJ2-7	NA	CASTKLQGGEQYF
TRBV3-1/TRBV3-2	15	TRBJ2-7	TRBD2	CASSYSGANADEQYF
TRBV10-3	15	TRBJ2-2	TRBD1	CAISAATGGTGELFF
TRBV5-4	15	TRBJ1-6	NA	CASSSINTRNSPLHF
TRBV24-1	13	TRBJ1-1	NA	CATSDGGQNEAFF
TRBV6-1	16	TRBJ1-5	TRBD1	CASSEGTGYSNQPQHF
TRBV9	14	TRBJ2-2	NA	CASSRDLSTGELFF
TRBV2	11	TRBJ1-2	NA	CASSEEEGYTF
TRBV7-9	14	TRBJ1-4	NA	CASSFSSTNEKLFF
TRBV10-3	15	TRBJ1-2	NA	CAIFAGAEYNYGYTF